This paragraph reports one TCR beta chain. Antigen unknown. At one end the junction does not follow the germline gene, possibly because of a read error. TCRdb analysed the reads with MiXCR anew, one entry per CDR3 protein. The sample contains 900,000 to 950,000 distinct CDR3 sequences, about a third of which appear only once. Per germline, CDR1 SGHKS and CDR2 YYEKEE (reference sequence). This CDR3 has 13 residues. The data were obtained in a study of T cell repertoires in cytomegalovirus infection. Study-wide results and caveats: HLA-C-restricted CMV-specific TCR beta clonotypes prevailed in the ex vivo response.

This sequence joins TRBV5-5 and TRBJ1-1; D call uncertain. The input for sequencing was cultured CD8+ T cells from PBMCs, taken from culture after CMV antigen stimulation. This TCR was recovered from a human donor in good health (CMV status not recorded). Some clones in this sample may be carry-over from other donors' samples. The DNA of the CDR3 is TGTGTCAGCAGCCTATCAAGGAACACTGAAGCTTTCTTT. Protein sequence: CVSSLSRNTEAFF.